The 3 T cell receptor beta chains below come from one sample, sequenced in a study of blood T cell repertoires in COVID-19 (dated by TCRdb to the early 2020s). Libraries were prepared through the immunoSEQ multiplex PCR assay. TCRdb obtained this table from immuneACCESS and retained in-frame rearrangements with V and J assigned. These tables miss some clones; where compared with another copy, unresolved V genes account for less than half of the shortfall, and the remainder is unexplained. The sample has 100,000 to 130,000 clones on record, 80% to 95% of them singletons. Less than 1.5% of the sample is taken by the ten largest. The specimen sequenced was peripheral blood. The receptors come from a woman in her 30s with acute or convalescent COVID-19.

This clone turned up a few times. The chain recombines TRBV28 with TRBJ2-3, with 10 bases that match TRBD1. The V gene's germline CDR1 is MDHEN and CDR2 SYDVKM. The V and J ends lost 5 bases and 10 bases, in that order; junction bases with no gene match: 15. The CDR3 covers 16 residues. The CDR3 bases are TGTGCCAGCAGTCCGCACACAAGGACAGGGGGTAGCTCGCAGTATTTT. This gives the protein CASSPHTRTGGSSQYF.

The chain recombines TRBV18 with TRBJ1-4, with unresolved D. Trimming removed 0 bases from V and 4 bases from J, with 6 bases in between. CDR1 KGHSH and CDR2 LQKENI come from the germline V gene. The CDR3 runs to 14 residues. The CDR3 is CASSPPGVNEKLFF. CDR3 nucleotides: TGTGCCAGCTCACCACCGGGAGTTAATGAAAAACTGTTTTTT.

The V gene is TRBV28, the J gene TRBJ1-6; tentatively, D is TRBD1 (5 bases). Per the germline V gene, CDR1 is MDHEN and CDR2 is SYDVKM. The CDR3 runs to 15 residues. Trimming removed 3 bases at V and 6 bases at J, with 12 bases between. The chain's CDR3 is CASSFAGRGNSPLHF. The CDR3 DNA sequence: TGTGCCAGCAGTTTCGCAGGGAGGGGTAATTCACCCCTCCACTTT.